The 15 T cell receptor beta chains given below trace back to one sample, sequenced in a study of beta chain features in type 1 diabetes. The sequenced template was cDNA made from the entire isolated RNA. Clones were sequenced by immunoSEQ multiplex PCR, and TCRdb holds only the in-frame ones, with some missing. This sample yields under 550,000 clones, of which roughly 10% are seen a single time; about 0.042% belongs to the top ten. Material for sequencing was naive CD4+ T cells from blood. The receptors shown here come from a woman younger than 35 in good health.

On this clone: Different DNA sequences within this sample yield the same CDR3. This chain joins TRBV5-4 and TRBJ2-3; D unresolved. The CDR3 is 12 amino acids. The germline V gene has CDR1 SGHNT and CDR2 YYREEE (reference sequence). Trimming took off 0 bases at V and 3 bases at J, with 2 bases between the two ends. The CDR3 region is CASSLETDTQYF. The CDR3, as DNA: TGTGCCAGCAGCTTGGAGACAGATACGCAGTATTTT.

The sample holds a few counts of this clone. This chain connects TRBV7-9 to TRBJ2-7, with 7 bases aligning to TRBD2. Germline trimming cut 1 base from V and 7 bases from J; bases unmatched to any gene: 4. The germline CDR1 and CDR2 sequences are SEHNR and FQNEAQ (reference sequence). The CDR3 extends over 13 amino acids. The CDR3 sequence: CASSLGEGREQYV. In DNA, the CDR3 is TGTGCCAGCAGCTTAGGGGAGGGCCGTGAGCAGTACGTC.

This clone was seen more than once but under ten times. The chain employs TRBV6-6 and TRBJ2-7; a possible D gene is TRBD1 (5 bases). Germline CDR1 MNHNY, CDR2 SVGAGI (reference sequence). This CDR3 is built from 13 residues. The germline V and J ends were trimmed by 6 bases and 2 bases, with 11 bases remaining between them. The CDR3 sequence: CASSQGWAYEQYV. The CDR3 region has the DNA TGTGCCAGCAGCCAGGGATGGGCCTACGAGCAGTACGTC.

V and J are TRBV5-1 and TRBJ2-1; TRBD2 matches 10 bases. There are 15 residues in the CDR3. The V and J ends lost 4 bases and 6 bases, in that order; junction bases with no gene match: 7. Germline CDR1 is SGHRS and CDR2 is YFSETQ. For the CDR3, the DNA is TGCGCCAGCAGCCTACTAGCGGGAAGGGTCAATGAGCAGTTCTTC. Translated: CASSLLAGRVNEQFF.

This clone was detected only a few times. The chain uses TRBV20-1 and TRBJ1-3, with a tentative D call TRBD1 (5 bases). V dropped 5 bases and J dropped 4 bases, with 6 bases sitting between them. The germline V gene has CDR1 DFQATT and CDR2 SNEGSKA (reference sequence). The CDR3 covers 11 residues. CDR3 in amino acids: CSAAGGNTIYF. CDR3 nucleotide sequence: TGCAGTGCTGCAGGGGGAAACACCATATATTTT.

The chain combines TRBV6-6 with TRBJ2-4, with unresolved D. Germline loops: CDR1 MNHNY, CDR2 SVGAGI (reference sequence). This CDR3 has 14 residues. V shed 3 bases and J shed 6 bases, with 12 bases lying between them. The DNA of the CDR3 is TGTGCCAGCAGTTATTCAGATTCCCCAAACATTCAGTACTTC. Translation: CASSYSDSPNIQYF.

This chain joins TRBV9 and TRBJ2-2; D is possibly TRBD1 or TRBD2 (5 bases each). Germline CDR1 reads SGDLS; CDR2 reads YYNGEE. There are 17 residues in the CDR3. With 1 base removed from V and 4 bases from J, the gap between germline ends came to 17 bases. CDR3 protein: CASSVIPGPRTTGELFF. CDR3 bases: TGTGCCAGCAGCGTAATCCCGGGACCGCGGACCACCGGGGAGCTGTTTTTT.

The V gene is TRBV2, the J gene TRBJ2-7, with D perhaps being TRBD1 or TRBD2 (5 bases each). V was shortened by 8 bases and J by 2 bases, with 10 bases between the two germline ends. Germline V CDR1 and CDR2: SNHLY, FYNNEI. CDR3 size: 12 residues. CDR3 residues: CASGTDAYEQYF. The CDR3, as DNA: TGTGCCAGCGGGACCGACGCCTACGAGCAGTACTTC.

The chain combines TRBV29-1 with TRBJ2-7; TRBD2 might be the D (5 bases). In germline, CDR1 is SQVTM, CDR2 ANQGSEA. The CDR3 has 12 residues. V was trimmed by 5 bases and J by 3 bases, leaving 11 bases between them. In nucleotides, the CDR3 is TGCAGCGTTAGGACTGACTACTACGAGCAGTACTTC. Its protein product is CSVRTDYYEQYF.

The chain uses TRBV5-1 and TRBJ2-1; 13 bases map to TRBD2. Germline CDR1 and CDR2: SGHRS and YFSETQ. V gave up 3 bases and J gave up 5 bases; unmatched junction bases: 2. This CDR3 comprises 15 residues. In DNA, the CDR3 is TGCGCCAGCAGCTCGGGACTAGCGGGGAACAATGAGCAGTTCTTC. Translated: CASSSGLAGNNEQFF.

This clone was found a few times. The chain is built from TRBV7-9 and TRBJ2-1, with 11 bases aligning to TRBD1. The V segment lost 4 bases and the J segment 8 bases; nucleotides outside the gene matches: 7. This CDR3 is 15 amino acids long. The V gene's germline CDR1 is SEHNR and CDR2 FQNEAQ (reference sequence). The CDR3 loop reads CASSYPGQGGYEQFF. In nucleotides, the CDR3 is TGTGCCAGCAGCTACCCGGGACAGGGGGGCTATGAGCAGTTCTTC.

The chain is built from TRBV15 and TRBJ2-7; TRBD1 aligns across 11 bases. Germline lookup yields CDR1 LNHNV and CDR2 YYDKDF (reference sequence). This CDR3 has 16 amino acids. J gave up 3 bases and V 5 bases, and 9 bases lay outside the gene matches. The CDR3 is CATSGRPGQGVYEQYV. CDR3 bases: TGTGCCACCAGCGGACGTCCGGGACAGGGGGTCTACGAGCAGTACGTC.

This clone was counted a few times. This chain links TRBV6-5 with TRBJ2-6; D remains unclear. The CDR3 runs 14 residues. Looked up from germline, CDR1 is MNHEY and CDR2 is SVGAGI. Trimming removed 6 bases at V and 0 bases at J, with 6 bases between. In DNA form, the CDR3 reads TGTGCCAGCAGCGATTACTCTGGGGCCAACGTCCTGACTTTC. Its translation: CASSDYSGANVLTF.

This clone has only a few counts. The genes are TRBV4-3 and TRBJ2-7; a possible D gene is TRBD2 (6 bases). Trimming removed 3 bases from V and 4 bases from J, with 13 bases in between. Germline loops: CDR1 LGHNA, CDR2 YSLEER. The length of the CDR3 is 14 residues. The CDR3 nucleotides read TGCGCCAGCAGCCACACCCGGAGCGGGTACGAGCAGTACTTC. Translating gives CASSHTRSGYEQYF.

The chain's CDR3 is CASKTGGSHQPQHF. The CDR3 DNA follows: TGTGCCAGCAAGACAGGGGGCAGCCATCAGCCCCAGCATTTT. This chain joins TRBV2 and TRBJ1-5; 10 bases are shared with TRBD1. V lost 7 bases to trimming and J lost 5 bases; unmatched junction nucleotides: 5. CDR1 SNHLY and CDR2 FYNNEI come from the germline V gene. This CDR3 has 14 residues.